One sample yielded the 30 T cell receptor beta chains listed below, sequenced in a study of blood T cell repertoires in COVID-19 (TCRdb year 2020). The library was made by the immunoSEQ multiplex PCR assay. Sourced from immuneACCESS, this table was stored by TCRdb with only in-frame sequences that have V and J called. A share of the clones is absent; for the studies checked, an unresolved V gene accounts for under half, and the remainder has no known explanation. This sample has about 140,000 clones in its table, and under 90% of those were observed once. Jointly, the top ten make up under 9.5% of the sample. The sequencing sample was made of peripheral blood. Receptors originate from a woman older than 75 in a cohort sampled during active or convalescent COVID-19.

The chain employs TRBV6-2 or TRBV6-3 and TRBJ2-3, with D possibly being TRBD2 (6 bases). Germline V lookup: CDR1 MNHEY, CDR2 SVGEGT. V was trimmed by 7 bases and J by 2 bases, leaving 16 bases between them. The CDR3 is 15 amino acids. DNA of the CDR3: TGTGCCAGCAACCCGGGACTCGAAAACACAGATACGCAGTATTTT. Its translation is CASNPGLENTDTQYF.

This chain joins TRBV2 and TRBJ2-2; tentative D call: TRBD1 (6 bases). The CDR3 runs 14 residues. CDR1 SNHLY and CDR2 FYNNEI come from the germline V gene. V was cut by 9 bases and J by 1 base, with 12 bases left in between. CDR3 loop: CASRVQGNTGELFF. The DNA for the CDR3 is TGTGCCAGTCGCGTACAGGGGAACACCGGGGAGCTGTTTTTT.

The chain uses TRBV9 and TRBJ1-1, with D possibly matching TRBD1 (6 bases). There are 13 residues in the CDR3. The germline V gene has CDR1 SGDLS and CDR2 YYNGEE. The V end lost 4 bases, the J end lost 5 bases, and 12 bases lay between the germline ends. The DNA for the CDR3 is TGTGCCAGCAGCCGGGGGGCGCAGACTGAAGCTTTCTTT. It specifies CASSRGAQTEAFF.

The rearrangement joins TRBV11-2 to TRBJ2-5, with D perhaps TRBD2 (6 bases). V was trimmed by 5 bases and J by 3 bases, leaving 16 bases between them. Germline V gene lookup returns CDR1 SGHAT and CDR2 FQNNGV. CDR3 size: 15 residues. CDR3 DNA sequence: TGTGCCAGCAGCCCCTCCCCGGGGGTCGAAGAGACCCAGTACTTC. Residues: CASSPSPGVEETQYF.

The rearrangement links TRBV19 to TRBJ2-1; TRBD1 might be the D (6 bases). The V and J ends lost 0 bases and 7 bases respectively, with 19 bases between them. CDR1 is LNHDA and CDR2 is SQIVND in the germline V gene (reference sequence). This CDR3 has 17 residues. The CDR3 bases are TGTGCCAGTAGTATAGATACCAGGGGTAGCATGGTTAATGAGCAGTTCTTC. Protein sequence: CASSIDTRGSMVNEQFF. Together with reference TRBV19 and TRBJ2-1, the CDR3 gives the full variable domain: DGGITQSPKYLFRKEGQNVTLSCEQNLNHDAMYWYRQDPGQGLRLIYYSQIVNDFQKGDIAEGYSVSREKKESFPLTVTSAQKNPTAFYLCASSIDTRGSMVNEQFFGPGTRLTVL.

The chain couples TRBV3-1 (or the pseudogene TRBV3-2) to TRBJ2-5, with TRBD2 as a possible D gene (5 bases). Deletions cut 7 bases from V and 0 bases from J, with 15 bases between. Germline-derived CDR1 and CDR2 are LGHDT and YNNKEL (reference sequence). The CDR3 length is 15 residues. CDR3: CASTFRGANQETQYF. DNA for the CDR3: TGTGCCAGCACCTTCCGGGGAGCGAACCAAGAGACCCAGTACTTC.

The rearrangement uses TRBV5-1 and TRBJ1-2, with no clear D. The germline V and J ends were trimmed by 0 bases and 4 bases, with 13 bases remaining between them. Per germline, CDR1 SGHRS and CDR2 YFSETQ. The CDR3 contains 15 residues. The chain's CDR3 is CASSLAVPSLYGYTF. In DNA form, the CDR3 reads TGCGCCAGCAGCTTGGCGGTCCCTTCACTCTATGGCTACACCTTC. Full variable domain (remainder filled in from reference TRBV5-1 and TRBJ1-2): KAGVTQTPRYLIKTRGQQVTLSCSPISGHRSVSWYQQTPGQGLQFLFEYFSETQRNKGNFPGRFSGRQFSNSRSEMNVSTLELGDSALYLCASSLAVPSLYGYTFGSGTRLTVV.

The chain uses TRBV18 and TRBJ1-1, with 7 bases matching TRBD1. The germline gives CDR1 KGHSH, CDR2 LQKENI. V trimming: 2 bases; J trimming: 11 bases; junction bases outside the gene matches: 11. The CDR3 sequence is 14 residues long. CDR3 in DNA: TGTGCCAGCTCACCAGACAGGGACCTGCGATCGGCTTTCTTT. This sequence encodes CASSPDRDLRSAFF.

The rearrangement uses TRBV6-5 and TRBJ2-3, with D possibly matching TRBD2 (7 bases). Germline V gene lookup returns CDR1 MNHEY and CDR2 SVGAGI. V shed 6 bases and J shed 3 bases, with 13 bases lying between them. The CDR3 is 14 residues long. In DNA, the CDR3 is TGTGCCAGCAGAGAGGGGGGGGATACAGATACGCAGTATTTT. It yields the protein CASREGGDTDTQYF.

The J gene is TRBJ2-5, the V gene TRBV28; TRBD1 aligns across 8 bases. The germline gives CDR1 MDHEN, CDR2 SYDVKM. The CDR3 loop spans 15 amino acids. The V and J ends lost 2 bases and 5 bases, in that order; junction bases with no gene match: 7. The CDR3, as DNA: TGTGCCAGCAGTTTAAGCGGCGGGGACAGGGAGACCCAGTACTTC. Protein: CASSLSGGDRETQYF.

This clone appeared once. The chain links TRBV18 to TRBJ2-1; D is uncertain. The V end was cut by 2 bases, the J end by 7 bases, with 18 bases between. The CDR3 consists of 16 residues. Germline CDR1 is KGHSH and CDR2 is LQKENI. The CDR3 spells CASSPMTRKTGNEQFF. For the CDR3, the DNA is TGTGCCAGCTCACCAATGACTCGAAAAACTGGGAATGAGCAGTTCTTC.

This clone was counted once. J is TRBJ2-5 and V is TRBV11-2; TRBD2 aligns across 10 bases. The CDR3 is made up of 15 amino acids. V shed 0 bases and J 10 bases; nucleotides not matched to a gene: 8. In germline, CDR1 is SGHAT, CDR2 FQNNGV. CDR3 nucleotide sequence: TGTGCCAGCAGCTTAGATCCAGCGGGGGGGCGGAGCCAGTACTTC. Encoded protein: CASSLDPAGGRSQYF. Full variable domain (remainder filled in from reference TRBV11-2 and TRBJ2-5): EAGVAQSPRYKIIEKRQSVAFWCNPISGHATLYWYQQILGQGPKLLIQFQNNGVVDDSQLPKDRFSAERLKGVDSTLKIQPAKLEDSAVYLCASSLDPAGGRSQYFGPGTRLLVL.

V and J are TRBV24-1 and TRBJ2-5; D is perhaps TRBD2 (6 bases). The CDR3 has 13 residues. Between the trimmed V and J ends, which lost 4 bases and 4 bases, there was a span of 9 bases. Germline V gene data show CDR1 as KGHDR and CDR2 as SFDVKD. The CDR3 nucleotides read TGTGCCACCAGTGAGGCGGGGCTAGAGACCCAGTACTTC. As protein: CATSEAGLETQYF.

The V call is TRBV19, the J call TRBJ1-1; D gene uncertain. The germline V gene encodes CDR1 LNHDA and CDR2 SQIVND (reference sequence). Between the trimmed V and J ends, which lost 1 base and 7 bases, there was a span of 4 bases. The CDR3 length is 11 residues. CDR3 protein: CASSIVVEAFF. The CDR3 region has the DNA TGTGCCAGTAGTATAGTAGTTGAAGCTTTCTTT.

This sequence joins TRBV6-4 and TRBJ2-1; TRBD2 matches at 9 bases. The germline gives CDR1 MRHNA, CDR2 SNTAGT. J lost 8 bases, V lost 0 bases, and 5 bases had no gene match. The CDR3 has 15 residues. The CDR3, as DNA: TGTGCCAGCAGTGACTCAGAACCTAGCGGGGATGAGCAGTTCTTC. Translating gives CASSDSEPSGDEQFF.

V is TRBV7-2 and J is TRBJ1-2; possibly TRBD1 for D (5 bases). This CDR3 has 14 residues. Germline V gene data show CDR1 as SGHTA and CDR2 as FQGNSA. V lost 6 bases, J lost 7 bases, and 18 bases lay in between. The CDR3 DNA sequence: TGTGCCAGCAGATTGAGCCAGGGATTGGGTGGCTACACCTTC. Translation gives CASRLSQGLGGYTF.

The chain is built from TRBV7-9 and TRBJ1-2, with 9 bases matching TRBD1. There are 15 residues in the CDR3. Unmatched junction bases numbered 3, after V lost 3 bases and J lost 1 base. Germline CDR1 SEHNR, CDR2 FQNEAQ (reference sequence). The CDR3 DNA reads TGTGCCAGCAGCTTGGGACAGGGTATTAACTATGGCTACACCTTC. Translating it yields CASSLGQGINYGYTF.

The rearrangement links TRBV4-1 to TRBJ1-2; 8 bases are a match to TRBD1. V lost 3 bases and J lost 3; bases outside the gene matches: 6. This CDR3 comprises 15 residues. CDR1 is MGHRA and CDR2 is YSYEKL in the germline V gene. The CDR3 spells CASSHSTGEDYGYTF. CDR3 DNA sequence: TGCGCCAGCAGCCATTCGACAGGGGAGGACTATGGCTACACCTTC.

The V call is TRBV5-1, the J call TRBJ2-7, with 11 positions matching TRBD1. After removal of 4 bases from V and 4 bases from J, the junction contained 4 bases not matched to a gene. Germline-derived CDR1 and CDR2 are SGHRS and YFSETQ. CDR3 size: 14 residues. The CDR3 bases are TGCGCCAGCAGCACCGGGACAGGGGGTTACGAGCAGTACTTC. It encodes CASSTGTGGYEQYF.

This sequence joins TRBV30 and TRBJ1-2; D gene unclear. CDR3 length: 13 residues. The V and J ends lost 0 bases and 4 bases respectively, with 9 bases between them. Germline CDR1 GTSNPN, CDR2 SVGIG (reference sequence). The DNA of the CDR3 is TGTGCCTGGAGTGTTTGGGGAGCCTATGGCTACACCTTC. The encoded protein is CAWSVWGAYGYTF.

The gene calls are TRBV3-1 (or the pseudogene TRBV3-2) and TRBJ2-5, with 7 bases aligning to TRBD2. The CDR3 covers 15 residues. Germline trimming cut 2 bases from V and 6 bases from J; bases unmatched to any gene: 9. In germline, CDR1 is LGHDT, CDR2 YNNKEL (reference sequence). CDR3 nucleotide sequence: TGTGCCAGCAGCCAATCGGGGAGCGGGGTAAAGACCCAGTACTTC. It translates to CASSQSGSGVKTQYF.

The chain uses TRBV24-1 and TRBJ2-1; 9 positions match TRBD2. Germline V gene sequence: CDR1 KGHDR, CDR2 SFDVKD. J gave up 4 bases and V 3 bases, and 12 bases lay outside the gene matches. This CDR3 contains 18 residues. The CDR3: CATSDRPIAGAMYNEQFF. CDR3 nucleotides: TGTGCCACCAGTGATCGTCCGATAGCGGGGGCCATGTACAATGAGCAGTTCTTC.

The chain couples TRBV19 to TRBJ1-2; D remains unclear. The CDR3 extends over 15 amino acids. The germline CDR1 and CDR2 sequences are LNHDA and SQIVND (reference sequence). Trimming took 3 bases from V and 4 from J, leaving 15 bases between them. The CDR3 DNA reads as TGTGCCAGTAGTATTTCGGCAGCCGCGGCCTATGGCTACACCTTC. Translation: CASSISAAAAYGYTF.

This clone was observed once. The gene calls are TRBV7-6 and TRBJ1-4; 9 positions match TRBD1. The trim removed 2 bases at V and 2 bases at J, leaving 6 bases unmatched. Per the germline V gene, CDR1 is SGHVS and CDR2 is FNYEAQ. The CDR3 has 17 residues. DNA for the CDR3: TGTGCCAGCAGCTTAACAGGGGGCGTTCCGACTAATGAAAAACTGTTTTTT. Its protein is CASSLTGGVPTNEKLFF.

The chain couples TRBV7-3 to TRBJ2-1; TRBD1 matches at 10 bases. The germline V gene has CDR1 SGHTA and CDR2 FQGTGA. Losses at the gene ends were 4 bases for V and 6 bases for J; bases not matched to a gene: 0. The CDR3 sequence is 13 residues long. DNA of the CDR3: TGTGCCAGCAGCTGGGACAGGGGCAATGAGCAGTTCTTC. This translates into CASSWDRGNEQFF. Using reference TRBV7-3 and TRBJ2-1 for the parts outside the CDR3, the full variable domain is GAGVSQTPSNKVTEKGKYVELRCDPISGHTALYWYRQSLGQGPEFLIYFQGTGAADDSGLPNDRFFAVRPEGSVSTLKIQRTERGDSAVYLCASSWDRGNEQFFGPGTRLTVL.

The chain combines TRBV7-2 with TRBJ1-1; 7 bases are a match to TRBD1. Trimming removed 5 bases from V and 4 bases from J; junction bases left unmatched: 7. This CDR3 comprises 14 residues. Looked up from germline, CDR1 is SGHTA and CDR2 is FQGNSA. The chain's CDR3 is CASSPQGFSTEAFF. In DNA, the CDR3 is TGTGCCAGCAGCCCACAGGGGTTCAGCACTGAAGCTTTCTTT.

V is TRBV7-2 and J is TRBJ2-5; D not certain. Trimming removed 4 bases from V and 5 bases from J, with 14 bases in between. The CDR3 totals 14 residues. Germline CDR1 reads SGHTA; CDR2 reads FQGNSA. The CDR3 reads CASSSRLLRETQYF. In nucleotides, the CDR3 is TGTGCCAGCAGCTCCCGTCTATTGCGGGAGACCCAGTACTTC.

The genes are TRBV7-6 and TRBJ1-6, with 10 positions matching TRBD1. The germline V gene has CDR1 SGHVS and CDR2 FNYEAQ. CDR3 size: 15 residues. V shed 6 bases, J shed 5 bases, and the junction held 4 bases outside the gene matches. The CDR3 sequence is CASRAGTGDNSPLHF. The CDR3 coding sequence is TGTGCCAGCAGAGCCGGGACAGGGGATAATTCACCCCTCCACTTT.

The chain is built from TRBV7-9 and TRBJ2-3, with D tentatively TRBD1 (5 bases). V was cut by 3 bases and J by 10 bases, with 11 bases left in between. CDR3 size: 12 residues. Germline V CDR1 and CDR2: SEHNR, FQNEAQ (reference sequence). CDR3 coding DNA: TGTGCCAGCAGCTTTCGACAGAACGCGCAGTATTTT. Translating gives CASSFRQNAQYF.

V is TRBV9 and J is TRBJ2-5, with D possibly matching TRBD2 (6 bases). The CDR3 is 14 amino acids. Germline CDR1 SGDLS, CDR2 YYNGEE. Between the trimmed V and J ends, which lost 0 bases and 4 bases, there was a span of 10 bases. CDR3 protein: CASSVGIGGETQYF. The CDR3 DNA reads TGTGCCAGCAGCGTAGGGATCGGGGGAGAGACCCAGTACTTC.